The 16 T cell receptor beta chains below all came from one sample that was sequenced in a study of T cell responses to AZD1222 COVID-19 vaccine. TCRdb's table, derived via immunoSEQ multiplex PCR, lists solely in-frame clones and lacks some. The repertoire includes tens of thousands of clones, approximately 83% of them detected once, and more than 9% sits in the top ten. The specimen comprised peripheral blood, sampled 28 days after the second AZD1222 dose. The receptor set was obtained from an adult who received the AZD1222 COVID-19 vaccine.

This chain links TRBV28 with TRBJ2-1; D gene unclear. CDR1 and CDR2 from the germline V gene are MDHEN and SYDVKM. V lost 8 bases to trimming and J lost 9 bases, with 11 bases between them. The CDR3 runs 11 residues. CDR3 in amino acids: CASGIMGEQFF. The DNA of the CDR3 is TGTGCCAGCGGAATCATGGGTGAGCAGTTCTTC.

V usage is TRBV24-1 and J usage is TRBJ2-5; D is unresolved. Germline V gene sequence: CDR1 KGHDR, CDR2 SFDVKD. The V end was cut by 7 bases, the J end by 2 bases, with 10 bases between. The length of the CDR3 is 13 residues. In nucleotides, the CDR3 is TGTGCCACCAGAGGCGCGTCTCAAGAGACCCAGTACTTC. Amino acids: CATRGASQETQYF.

The chain is built from TRBV1 and TRBJ1-6; the table names TRBD1, a call not compared with the DNA. TRBV1 is assigned pseudogene status. CDR3 length equals 19 residues. In DNA form, the CDR3 reads TGCACCAGCAGACTTGCCTTGTGTCGGTACAGCTCCTATAATTCACCCCTCCACTTT. Translating gives CTSRLALCRYSSYNSPLHF.

The chain couples TRBV10-2 to TRBJ1-5; D is unresolved. The length of the CDR3 is 12 residues. The germline V gene has CDR1 WSHSY and CDR2 SAAADI. Trimming pared 2 bases from V and 6 bases from J, leaving 5 bases between. The CDR3 region is CASSEDIQPQHF. The CDR3 bases are TGCGCCAGCAGTGAGGACATTCAGCCCCAGCATTTT.

The chain carries TRBV27 and TRBJ1-5, with D maybe TRBD1 (5 bases). The germline V gene has CDR1 MNHEY and CDR2 SMNVEV (reference sequence). There are 13 residues in the CDR3. CDR3 nucleotide sequence: TGTGTCCGGACCTATGCGGGGGGTCAGCCCCAGCATTTT. It translates to CVRTYAGGQPQHF.

This clone was picked up one time. One end of the junction is discordant with germline, which a read error may explain. This chain connects TRBV19 to TRBJ2-7; maybe TRBD2 (6 bases). The CDR3 covers 15 residues. Germline V gene lookup returns CDR1 LNHDA and CDR2 SQIVND (reference sequence). In DNA form, the CDR3 reads TGTGCCGGTAGTATAGATGACACACCGGGAGACGAGCAGTACTTC. It encodes CAGSIDDTPGDEQYF.

The rearrangement links TRBV19 to TRBJ1-5; no clear D gene. Germline lookup yields CDR1 LNHDA and CDR2 SQIVND (reference sequence). Between the trimmed V and J ends, which lost 4 bases and 1 base, there was a span of 14 bases. The CDR3 extends over 16 amino acids. This chain's CDR3 is CASSKVPGHSNQPQHF. The CDR3 nucleotides read TGTGCCAGTAGTAAAGTTCCCGGGCACAGCAATCAGCCCCAGCATTTT. The whole variable domain, remainder taken from reference TRBV19 and TRBJ1-5, is DGGITQSPKYLFRKEGQNVTLSCEQNLNHDAMYWYRQDPGQGLRLIYYSQIVNDFQKGDIAEGYSVSREKKESFPLTVTSAQKNPTAFYLCASSKVPGHSNQPQHFGDGTRLSIL.

V usage is TRBV5-1 and J usage is TRBJ2-3, with TRBD2 as a possible D gene (6 bases). Trimming cost V 0 bases and J 9 bases, with 11 bases left between them. CDR1 and CDR2 from the germline V gene are SGHRS and YFSETQ. The CDR3 has 13 amino acids. CDR3 sequence (DNA): TGCGCCAGCAGCTTGGAGCGCGGGGTCACGCAGTATTTT. This codes for CASSLERGVTQYF.

Details on this clone: The sample contains more than one DNA sequence encoding this CDR3. The V call is TRBV7-9, the J call TRBJ2-7, with D perhaps TRBD1 (5 bases). CDR1 SEHNR and CDR2 FQNEAQ come from the germline V gene (reference sequence). The CDR3 consists of 12 residues. V was pared by 4 bases and J by 3 bases, with 7 bases between. CDR3 sequence (DNA): TGTGCCAGCAGCTCCCAGGGCTACGAGCAGTACTTC. Translating it yields CASSSQGYEQYF.

This clone was observed a few times. The chain has TRBV3-1 (or the pseudogene TRBV3-2) and TRBJ2-2; D perhaps matches TRBD2 (5 bases). Germline V lookup: CDR1 LGHDT, CDR2 YNNKEL (reference sequence). The CDR3 consists of 17 residues. Trimming left V 4 bases short and J 4 bases short, with 19 bases between. CDR3 region: CASSPWTGLGSTGELFF. DNA of the CDR3: TGTGCCAGCAGCCCCTGGACTGGCTTGGGGAGCACCGGGGAGCTGTTTTTT.

The chain couples TRBV9 to TRBJ2-7; 7 bases fit TRBD1. J lost 2 bases, V lost 0 bases, and 8 bases had no gene match. CDR1 and CDR2 from the germline V gene are SGDLS and YYNGEE. This CDR3 comprises 16 residues. CDR3 DNA: TGTGCCAGCAGCGTAGCCCTACAGACAGGGCCCTACGAGCAGTACTTC. The encoded protein is CASSVALQTGPYEQYF.

This clone was counted a single time. This rearrangement joins TRBV5-1 to TRBJ2-5; D unresolved. Between the trimmed V and J ends, which lost 5 bases and 5 bases, there was a span of 16 bases. In germline, CDR1 is SGHRS, CDR2 YFSETQ. The length of the CDR3 is 14 residues. DNA of the CDR3: TGCGCCAGCAGTTACTCCGGCCCGAGGGAGACCCAGTACTTC. This gives the protein CASSYSGPRETQYF.

The chain links TRBV3-1 (or the pseudogene TRBV3-2) to TRBJ2-7, with TRBD2 identical over 9 bases. Germline lookup yields CDR1 LGHDT and CDR2 YNNKEL (reference sequence). The CDR3 runs 17 residues. With 1 base clipped from V and 2 bases from J, the junction kept 9 bases outside the gene matches. CDR3 DNA sequence: TGTGCCAGCAGCCAAGCGAGCGGGGGGCTTTTTGCCTACGAGCAGTACTTC. Encoded protein: CASSQASGGLFAYEQYF.

This clone was observed once. An end of the junction differs from the germline gene, which may be a read error. J is TRBJ1-2 and V is TRBV7-7; maybe TRBD1 (6 bases). This CDR3 spans 16 amino acids. Germline V gene data show CDR1 as SSHAT and CDR2 as FNYEAQ (reference sequence). The CDR3: CASSSYVAGANYGYTF. In DNA form, the CDR3 reads TGTGCTAGCAGCTCGTACGTTGCAGGGGCCAACTATGGCTACACCTTC.

A few counts support this clone. DNA for the CDR3: TGTGCCAGCAGCCAAGGGCGGGAGAGGACAGATACGCAGTATTTT. Translated: CASSQGRERTDTQYF. This rearrangement joins TRBV4-2 to TRBJ2-3; 7 bases fit TRBD2. V trimming: 1 base; J trimming: 3 bases; junction bases outside the gene matches: 4. CDR3 size: 15 residues. Germline CDR1 reads LGHNA; CDR2 reads YNFKEQ.

V and J are TRBV29-1 and TRBJ1-5; D not certain. The V and J ends lost 4 bases and 3 bases respectively, with 10 bases between them. The CDR3 contains 13 residues. The germline V gene encodes CDR1 SQVTM and CDR2 ANQGSEA. The CDR3 loop is CSVGMDLNQPQHF. In DNA, the CDR3 is TGCAGCGTTGGAATGGACCTCAATCAGCCCCAGCATTTT. The full variable domain, in which reference TRBV29-1 and TRBJ1-5 provide the parts outside the CDR3, is SAVISQKPSRDICQRGTSLTIQCQVDSQVTMMFWYRQQPGQSLTLIATANQGSEATYESGFVIDKFPISRPNLTFSTLTVSNMSPEDSSIYLCSVGMDLNQPQHFGDGTRLSIL.